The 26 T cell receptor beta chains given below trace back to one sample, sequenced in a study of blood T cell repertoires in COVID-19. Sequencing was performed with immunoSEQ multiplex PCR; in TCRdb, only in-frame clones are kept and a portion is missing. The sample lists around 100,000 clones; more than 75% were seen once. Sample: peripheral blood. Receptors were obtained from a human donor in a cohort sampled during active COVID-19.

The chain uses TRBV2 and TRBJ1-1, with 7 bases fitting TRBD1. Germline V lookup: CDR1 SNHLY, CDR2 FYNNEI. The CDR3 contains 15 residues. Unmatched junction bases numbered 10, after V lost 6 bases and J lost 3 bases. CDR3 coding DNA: TGTGCCAGCAGAACCCAGGGGGGAGGTGACACTGAAGCTTTCTTT. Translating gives CASRTQGGGDTEAFF.

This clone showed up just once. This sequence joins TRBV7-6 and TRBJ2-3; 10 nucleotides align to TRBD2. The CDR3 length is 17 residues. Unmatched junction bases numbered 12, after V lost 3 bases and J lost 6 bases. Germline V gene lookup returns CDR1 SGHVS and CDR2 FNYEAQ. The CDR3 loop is CASSFRAQRGGPDTQYF. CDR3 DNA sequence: TGTGCCAGCAGCTTTAGGGCCCAGCGGGGGGGCCCGGATACGCAGTATTTT.

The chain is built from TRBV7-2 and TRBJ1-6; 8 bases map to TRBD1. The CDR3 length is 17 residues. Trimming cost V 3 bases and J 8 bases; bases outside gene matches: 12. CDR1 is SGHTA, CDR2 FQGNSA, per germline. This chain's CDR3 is CASSLFTGQVWYSPLHF. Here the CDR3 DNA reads TGTGCCAGCAGCTTGTTCACGGGACAGGTTTGGTATTCACCCCTCCACTTT.

The CDR3 nucleotides are TGTGCCAGCAGTGCGGGGACTGAAGCTTTCTTT. It specifies CASSAGTEAFF. The chain uses TRBV25-1 and TRBJ1-1; no definite D call. The germline gives CDR1 MGHDK, CDR2 SYGVNS. CDR3 size: 11 residues. The V gene lost 4 bases and the J gene lost 5 bases, with 5 bases spanning the gap.

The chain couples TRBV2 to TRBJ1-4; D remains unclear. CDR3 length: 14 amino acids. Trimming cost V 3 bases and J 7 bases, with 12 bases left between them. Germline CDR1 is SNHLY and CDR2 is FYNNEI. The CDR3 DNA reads TGTGCCAGCAGTGAGAGCCTCCCAGGTGAAAAACTGTTTTTT. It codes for CASSESLPGEKLFF. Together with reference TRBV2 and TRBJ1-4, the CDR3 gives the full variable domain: EPEVTQTPSHQVTQMGQEVILRCVPISNHLYFYWYRQILGQKVEFLVSFYNNEISEKSEIFDDQFSVERPDGSNFTLKIRSTKLEDSAMYFCASSESLPGEKLFFGSGTQLSVL.

This chain's CDR3 is CASSNGQITNTEAFF. The CDR3 region has the DNA TGCGCCAGCAGCAACGGACAGATTACGAACACTGAAGCTTTCTTT. The chain uses TRBV5-1 and TRBJ1-1; a possible D gene is TRBD1 (6 bases). Germline assignment: CDR1 SGHRS and CDR2 YFSETQ. The CDR3 spans 15 residues. V shed 4 bases and J shed 1 base, with 14 bases lying between them.

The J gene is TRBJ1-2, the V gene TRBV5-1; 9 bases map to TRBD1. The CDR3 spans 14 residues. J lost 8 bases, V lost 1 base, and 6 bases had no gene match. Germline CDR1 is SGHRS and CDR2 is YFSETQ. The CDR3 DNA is TGCGCCAGCAGCTTGCCCGGGACAGGGATAGGCTACACCTTC. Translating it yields CASSLPGTGIGYTF.

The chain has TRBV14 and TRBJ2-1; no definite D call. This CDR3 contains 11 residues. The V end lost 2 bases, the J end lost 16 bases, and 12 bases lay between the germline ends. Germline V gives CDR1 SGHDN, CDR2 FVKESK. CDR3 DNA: TGTGCCAGCAGCCAATATTCTCCGGTCTTCTTC. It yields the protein CASSQYSPVFF.

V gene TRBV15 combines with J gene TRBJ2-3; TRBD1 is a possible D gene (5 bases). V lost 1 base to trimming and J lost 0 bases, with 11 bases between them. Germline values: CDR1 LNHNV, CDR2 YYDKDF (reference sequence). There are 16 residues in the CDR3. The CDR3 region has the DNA TGTGCCACCAGCAGAGCGGCACAGGAGAGCACAGATACGCAGTATTTT. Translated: CATSRAAQESTDTQYF.

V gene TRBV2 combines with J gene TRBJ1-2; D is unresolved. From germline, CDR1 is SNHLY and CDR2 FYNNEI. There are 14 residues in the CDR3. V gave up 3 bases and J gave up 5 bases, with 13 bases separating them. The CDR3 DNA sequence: TGTGCCAGCAGTGAGGGCGGGATCCGGTATGGCTACACCTTC. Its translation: CASSEGGIRYGYTF.

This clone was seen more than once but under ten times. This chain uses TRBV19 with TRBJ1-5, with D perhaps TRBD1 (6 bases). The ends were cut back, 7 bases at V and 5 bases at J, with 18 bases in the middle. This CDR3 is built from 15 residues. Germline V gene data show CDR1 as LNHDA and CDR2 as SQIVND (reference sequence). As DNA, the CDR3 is TGTGCCAGTAATCAGGGGAATGGATTTGATCAGCCCCAGCATTTT. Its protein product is CASNQGNGFDQPQHF.

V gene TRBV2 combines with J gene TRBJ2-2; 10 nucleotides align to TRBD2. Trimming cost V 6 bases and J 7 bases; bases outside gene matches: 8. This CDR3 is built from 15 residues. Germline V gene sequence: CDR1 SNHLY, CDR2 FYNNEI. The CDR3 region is CASSKAGGRIGELFF. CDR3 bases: TGTGCCAGCAGCAAAGCGGGGGGGCGTATCGGGGAGCTGTTTTTT.

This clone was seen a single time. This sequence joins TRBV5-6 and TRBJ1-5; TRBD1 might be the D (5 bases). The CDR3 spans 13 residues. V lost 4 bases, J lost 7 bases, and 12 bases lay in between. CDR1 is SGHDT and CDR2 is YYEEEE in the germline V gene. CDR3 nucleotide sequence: TGTGCCAGCAGCCAGAAACGACAGCAGCCCCAGCATTTT. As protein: CASSQKRQQPQHF.

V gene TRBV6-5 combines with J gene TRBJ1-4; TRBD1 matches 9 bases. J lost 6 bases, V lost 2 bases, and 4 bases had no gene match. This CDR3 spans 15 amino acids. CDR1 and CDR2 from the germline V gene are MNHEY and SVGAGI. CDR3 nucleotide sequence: TGTGCCAGCAGTTACCCGGGACAGGGTCATGAAAAACTGTTTTTT. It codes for CASSYPGQGHEKLFF.

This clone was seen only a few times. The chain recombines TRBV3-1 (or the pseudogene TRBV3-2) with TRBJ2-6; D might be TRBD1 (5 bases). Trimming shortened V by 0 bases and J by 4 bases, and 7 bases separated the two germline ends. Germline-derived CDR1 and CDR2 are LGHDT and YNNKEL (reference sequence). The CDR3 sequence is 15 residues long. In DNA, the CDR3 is TGTGCCAGCAGCCAAGAAGACAGAGGGGCCAACGTCCTGACTTTC. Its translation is CASSQEDRGANVLTF.

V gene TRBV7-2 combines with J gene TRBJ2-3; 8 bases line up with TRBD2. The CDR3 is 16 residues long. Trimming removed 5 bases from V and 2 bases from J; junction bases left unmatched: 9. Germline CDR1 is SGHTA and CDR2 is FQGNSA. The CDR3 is CASSPPGLGVTDTQYF. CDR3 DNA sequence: TGTGCCAGCAGCCCCCCGGGACTAGGGGTCACAGATACGCAGTATTTT.

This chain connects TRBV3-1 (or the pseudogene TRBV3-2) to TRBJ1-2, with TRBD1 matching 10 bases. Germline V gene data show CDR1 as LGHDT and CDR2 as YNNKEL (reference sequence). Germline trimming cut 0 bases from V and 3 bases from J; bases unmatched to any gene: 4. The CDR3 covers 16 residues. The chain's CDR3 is CASSQERDRGYYGYTF. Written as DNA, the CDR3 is TGTGCCAGCAGCCAAGAGAGGGACAGGGGATACTATGGCTACACCTTC.

The CDR3 here is CASSWTSGSYEQYF. The DNA for the CDR3 is TGTGCCAGCAGCTGGACTAGCGGTTCCTACGAGCAGTACTTC. The chain recombines TRBV11-2 with TRBJ2-7; 10 positions agree with TRBD2. The CDR3 is 14 residues long. Germline V gene sequence: CDR1 SGHAT, CDR2 FQNNGV. V shed 4 bases and J 1 base; nucleotides not matched to a gene: 1.

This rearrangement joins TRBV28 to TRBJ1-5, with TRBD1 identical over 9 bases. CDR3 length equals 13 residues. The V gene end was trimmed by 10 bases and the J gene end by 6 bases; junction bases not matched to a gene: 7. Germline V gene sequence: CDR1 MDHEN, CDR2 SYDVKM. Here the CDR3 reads CATRDRVSQPQHF. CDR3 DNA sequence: TGTGCCACCCGGGACAGGGTCAGTCAGCCCCAGCATTTT.

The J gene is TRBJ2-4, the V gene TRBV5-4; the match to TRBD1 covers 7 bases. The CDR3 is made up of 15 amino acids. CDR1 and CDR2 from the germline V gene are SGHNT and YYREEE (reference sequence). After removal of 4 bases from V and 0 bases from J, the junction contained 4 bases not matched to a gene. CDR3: CASSIGQVAKNIQYF. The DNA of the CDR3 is TGTGCCAGCAGCATCGGACAGGTAGCCAAAAACATTCAGTACTTC. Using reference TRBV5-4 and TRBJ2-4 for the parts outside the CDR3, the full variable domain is ETGVTQSPTHLIKTRGQQVTLRCSSQSGHNTVSWYQQALGQGPQFIFQYYREEENGRGNFPPRFSGLQFPNYSSELNVNALELDDSALYLCASSIGQVAKNIQYFGAGTRLSVL.

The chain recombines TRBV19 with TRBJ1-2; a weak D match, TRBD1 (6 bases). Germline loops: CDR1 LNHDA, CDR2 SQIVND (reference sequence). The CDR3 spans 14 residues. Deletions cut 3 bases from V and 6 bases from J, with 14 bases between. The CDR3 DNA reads TGTGCCAGTAGTATCGGGAGGGGGACGGATGGCTACACCTTC. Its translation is CASSIGRGTDGYTF. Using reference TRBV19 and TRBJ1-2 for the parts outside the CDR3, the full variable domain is DGGITQSPKYLFRKEGQNVTLSCEQNLNHDAMYWYRQDPGQGLRLIYYSQIVNDFQKGDIAEGYSVSREKKESFPLTVTSAQKNPTAFYLCASSIGRGTDGYTFGSGTRLTVV.

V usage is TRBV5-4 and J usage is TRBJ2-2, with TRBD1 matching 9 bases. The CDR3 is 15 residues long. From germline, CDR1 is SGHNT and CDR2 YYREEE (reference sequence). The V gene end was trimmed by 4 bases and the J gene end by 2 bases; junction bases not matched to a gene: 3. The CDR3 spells CASSPDRGNTGELFF. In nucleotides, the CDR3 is TGTGCCAGCAGCCCGGACAGGGGTAACACCGGGGAGCTGTTTTTT.

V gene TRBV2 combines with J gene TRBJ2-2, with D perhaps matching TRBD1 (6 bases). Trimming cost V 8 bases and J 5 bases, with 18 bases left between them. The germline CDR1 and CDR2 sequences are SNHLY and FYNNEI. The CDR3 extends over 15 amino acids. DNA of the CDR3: TGTGCCAGCGCCTTGGGACAAGATATAACCGGGGAGCTGTTTTTT. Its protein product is CASALGQDITGELFF.

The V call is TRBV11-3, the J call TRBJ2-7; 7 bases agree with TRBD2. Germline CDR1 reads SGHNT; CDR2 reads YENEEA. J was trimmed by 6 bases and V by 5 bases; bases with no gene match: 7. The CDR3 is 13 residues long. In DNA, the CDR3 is TGTGCCAGCAGCCCCAGACTAGCTGGCGAGCAGTACTTC. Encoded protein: CASSPRLAGEQYF.

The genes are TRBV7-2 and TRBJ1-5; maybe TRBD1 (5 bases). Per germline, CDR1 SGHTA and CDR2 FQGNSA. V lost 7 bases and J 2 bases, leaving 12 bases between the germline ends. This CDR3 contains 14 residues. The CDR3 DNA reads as TGTGCCAGCACCTTGGGAGGGGGCAATCAGCCCCAGCATTTT. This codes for CASTLGGGNQPQHF.

The DNA of the CDR3 is TGTGCCACCAGCAGCCCTACACGGGGAGGGGAGCTGTTTTTT. This translates into CATSSPTRGGELFF. The rearrangement uses TRBV15 and TRBJ2-2, with D perhaps matching TRBD2 (5 bases). Trimming shortened V by 3 bases and J by 8 bases, and 13 bases separated the two germline ends. The CDR3 covers 14 residues. Germline lookup yields CDR1 LNHNV and CDR2 YYDKDF (reference sequence).